This T cell receptor (beta chain) appears in the sequencing data of a study of shared clonotypes between healthy human individuals. Study results and limitations: Generation of non-shared clonotypes was less probable than generation of clonotypes shared by all four donors. Sharing across four donors was highest in naive CD4 (roughly 5%) and lowest in memory CD8 (about 0.4%).

Generated by immunoSEQ multiplex PCR, the TCRdb table keeps only in-frame clones and is missing some. The table lists about 2 million clones, just under 95% of them singletons. Terminally differentiated effector memory CD45RA+ cells were excluded by CCR7 positive selection of CD45RO-negative cells. V was shortened by 4 bases and J by 1 base, with 9 bases between the two germline ends. Germline loops: CDR1 SGHRS, CDR2 YFSETQ. CDR3 length equals 13 residues. Worth noting for this clone: Its antigen is unidentified.

Sequencing input: naive CD8+ T cells sorted from blood. The receptor comes from a young man in good health. The chain joins TRBV5-1 to TRBJ2-7; no reliable D call. The CDR3 loop reads CASSPFESYEQYF. In nucleotides, the CDR3 is TGCGCCAGCAGCCCCTTTGAATCCTACGAGCAGTACTTC.